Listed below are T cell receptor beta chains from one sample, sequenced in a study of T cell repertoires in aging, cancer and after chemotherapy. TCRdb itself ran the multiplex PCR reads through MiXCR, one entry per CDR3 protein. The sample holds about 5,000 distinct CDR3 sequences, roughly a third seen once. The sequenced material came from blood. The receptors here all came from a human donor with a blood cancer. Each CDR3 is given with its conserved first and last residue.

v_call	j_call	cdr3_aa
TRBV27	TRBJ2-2	CASSFTASGSGELFF
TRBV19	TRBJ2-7	CASSVGTPQEQYF
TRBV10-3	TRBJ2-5	CAISEVGTSAFQETQYF
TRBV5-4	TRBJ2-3	CASSWGGKRGGSTDTQYF
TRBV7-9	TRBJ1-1	CASSSDSLKAFF
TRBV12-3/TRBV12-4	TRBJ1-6	CASSYTGYNSPLHF
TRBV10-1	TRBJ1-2	CASSELDRGSYGDGYTF
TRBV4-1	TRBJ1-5	CASSQGPGVASDQPQHF
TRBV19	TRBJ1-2	CASSAPQGANYGYTF
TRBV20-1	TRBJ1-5	CSARGDRGSYQPQHF
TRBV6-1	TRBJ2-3	CASRTGWMMDTQYF
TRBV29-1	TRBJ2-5	CSVRLAGGRQETQYF
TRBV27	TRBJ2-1	CASSLDPGQSSYNEQFF
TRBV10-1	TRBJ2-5	CASSESGGSETQYF
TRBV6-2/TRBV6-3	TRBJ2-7	CASSIVRGQVDYEQYF
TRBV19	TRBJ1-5	CASSPLVRGSNQPQHF
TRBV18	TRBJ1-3	CASSLPTGHSGNTIYF
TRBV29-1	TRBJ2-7	CSVGGGVGTVNSVQYF
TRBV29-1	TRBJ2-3	CSVGQGATDTQYF
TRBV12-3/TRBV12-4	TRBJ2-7	CASRGTGGSLYEQYF
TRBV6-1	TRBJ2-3	CASRRDTDTQYF
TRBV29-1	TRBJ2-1	CSVGTSGGSYNEQFF
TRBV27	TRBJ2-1	CASSLASGGSYNEQFF
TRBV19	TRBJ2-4	CASSIRGGGGDLAKNIQYF
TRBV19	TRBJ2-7	CASSRQNEQYF
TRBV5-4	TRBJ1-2	CASTQGLGYGYTF